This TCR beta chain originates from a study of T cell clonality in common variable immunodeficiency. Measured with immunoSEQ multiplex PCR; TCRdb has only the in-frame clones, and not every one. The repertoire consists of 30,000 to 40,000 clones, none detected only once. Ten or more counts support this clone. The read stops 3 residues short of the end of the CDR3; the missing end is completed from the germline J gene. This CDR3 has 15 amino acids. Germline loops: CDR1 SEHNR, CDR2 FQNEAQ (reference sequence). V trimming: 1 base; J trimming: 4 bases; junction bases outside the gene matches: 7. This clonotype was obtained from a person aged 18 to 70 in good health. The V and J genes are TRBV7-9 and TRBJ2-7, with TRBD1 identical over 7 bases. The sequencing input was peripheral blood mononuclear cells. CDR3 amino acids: CASSLVQGTEYEQYF. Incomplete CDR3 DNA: TGTGCCAGCAGCTTAGTCCAGGGGACAGAATACGAG.